Shown below are 19 T cell receptor beta chains from a single sample sequenced in a study of blood T cell repertoires in COVID-19 (dated by TCRdb to the early 2020s). The library was obtained by the immunoSEQ multiplex PCR assay. TCRdb obtained this table from immuneACCESS and retained in-frame rearrangements with V and J assigned. These tables miss some clones; where compared with another copy, unresolved V genes account for less than half of the shortfall, and the remainder is unexplained. Across this sample there are some 40,000 clones, with just under 80% seen only once. The ten largest clonotypes hold more than 35% of the sample. Sequencing used peripheral blood. The receptors shown here come from an older man with active or convalescent COVID-19.

The genes are TRBV9 and TRBJ1-3, with D maybe TRBD1 (6 bases). CDR3 length equals 15 residues. Germline assignment: CDR1 SGDLS and CDR2 YYNGEE. Between the trimmed V and J ends, which lost 0 bases and 0 bases, there was a span of 7 bases. CDR3 DNA sequence: TGTGCCAGCAGCGTAGGGGACACCTCTGGAAACACCATATATTTT. Amino acid sequence: CASSVGDTSGNTIYF.

The chain recombines TRBV9 with TRBJ1-5, with D maybe TRBD1 (6 bases). Germline CDR1 and CDR2: SGDLS and YYNGEE. Deletions cut 4 bases from V and 6 bases from J, with 14 bases between. The CDR3 is made up of 14 amino acids. CDR3 DNA: TGTGCCAGCAGCTCTTCAGGGGAGACTCAGCCCCAGCATTTT. Encoded protein: CASSSSGETQPQHF.

Concerning this clone: One end of the junction fails to match germline, which may point to a read error. The rearrangement links TRBV7-7 to TRBJ1-1; D not resolved. From germline, CDR1 is SSHAT and CDR2 FNYEAQ (reference sequence). There are 12 residues in the CDR3. The CDR3 bases are TGTGCTAGCAGCTTAGCGAGAGGTGAAGCTTTCTTT. It codes for CASSLARGEAFF.

The gene calls are TRBV7-9 and TRBJ2-5; 9 nucleotides agree with TRBD1. From germline, CDR1 is SEHNR and CDR2 FQNEAQ (reference sequence). V lost 1 base, J lost 4 bases, and 1 base stayed unmatched. CDR3 length: 14 residues. CDR3 residues: CASSLGTGVETQYF. In DNA, the CDR3 is TGTGCCAGCAGCTTAGGGACAGGGGTAGAGACCCAGTACTTC. The full variable domain, in which reference TRBV7-9 and TRBJ2-5 provide the parts outside the CDR3, is DTGVSQNPRHKITKRGQNVTFRCDPISEHNRLYWYRQTLGQGPEFLTYFQNEAQLEKSRLLSDRFSAERPKGSFSTLEIQRTEQGDSAMYLCASSLGTGVETQYFGPGTRLLVL.

V usage is TRBV28 and J usage is TRBJ1-1; D remains unclear. Germline V gene sequence: CDR1 MDHEN, CDR2 SYDVKM. The CDR3 contains 14 residues. Trimming removed 4 bases at V and 0 bases at J, with 9 bases between. CDR3 region: CASSSLALNTEAFF. The CDR3, as DNA: TGTGCCAGCAGTTCATTGGCCCTGAACACTGAAGCTTTCTTT.

The count of this clone is one. This chain joins TRBV5-4 and TRBJ2-7; 11 nucleotides agree with TRBD1. The CDR3 runs 15 residues. Germline assignment: CDR1 SGHNT and CDR2 YYREEE (reference sequence). The junction had 7 bases not matched to a gene; V was cut back by 2 bases and J by 6 bases. The CDR3 DNA sequence: TGTGCCAGCAGCTTAGGCGGACAGGGGGCTGGCGAGCAGTACTTC. This sequence encodes CASSLGGQGAGEQYF.

V usage is TRBV7-2 and J usage is TRBJ2-5; 11 bases are a match to TRBD1. J lost 5 bases, V lost 2 bases, and 7 bases had no gene match. The CDR3 is made up of 16 amino acids. Germline values: CDR1 SGHTA, CDR2 FQGNSA. The CDR3 reads CASSLIPDRGRETQYF. The CDR3 nucleotides are TGTGCCAGCAGCTTAATCCCGGACAGGGGGCGGGAGACCCAGTACTTC. The variable domain in full, completed from reference TRBV7-2 and TRBJ2-5, reads GAGVSQSPSNKVTEKGKDVELRCDPISGHTALYWYRQSLGQGLEFLIYFQGNSAPDKSGLPSDRFSAERTGGSVSTLTIQRTQQEDSAVYLCASSLIPDRGRETQYFGPGTRLLVL.

This chain links TRBV4-3 with TRBJ2-1; D might be TRBD2 (6 bases). V lost 1 base to trimming and J lost 15 bases, with 16 bases between them. From germline, CDR1 is LGHNA and CDR2 YSLEER. The CDR3 contains 13 residues. CDR3 region: CASSQGLWRDSFF. In DNA form, the CDR3 reads TGCGCCAGCAGCCAAGGTCTTTGGAGGGATTCGTTCTTC.

The chain is built from TRBV28 and TRBJ1-6; maybe TRBD1 (5 bases). This CDR3 contains 16 residues. The ends were cut back, 4 bases at V and 0 bases at J, with 10 bases in the middle. Germline assignment: CDR1 MDHEN and CDR2 SYDVKM. The CDR3 sequence: CASSSGGSSYNSPLHF. The CDR3 nucleotides are TGTGCCAGCAGTTCGGGGGGTAGCTCCTATAATTCACCCCTCCACTTT.

This clone has more than one count but fewer than ten. The V and J genes are TRBV28 and TRBJ2-7; D call uncertain. The CDR3 is made up of 12 amino acids. In germline, CDR1 is MDHEN, CDR2 SYDVKM. V gave up 8 bases and J gave up 2 bases, with 10 bases separating them. The CDR3: CASGSGPYEQYF. The CDR3 bases are TGTGCCAGCGGCAGTGGGCCCTACGAGCAGTACTTC. Complete variable domain (other parts from reference TRBV28 and TRBJ2-7): DVKVTQSSRYLVKRTGEKVFLECVQDMDHENMFWYRQDPGLGLRLIYFSYDVKMKEKGDIPEGYSVSREKKERFSLILESASTNQTSMYLCASGSGPYEQYFGPGTRLTVT.

The genes are TRBV7-2 and TRBJ2-3; 7 bases align to TRBD2. This CDR3 region has 15 residues. CDR1 and CDR2 from the germline V gene are SGHTA and FQGNSA. Germline trimming cut 3 bases from V and 2 bases from J; bases unmatched to any gene: 5. CDR3 sequence reads: CASSFVGGSTDTQYF. The CDR3 nucleotides are TGTGCCAGCAGCTTTGTGGGGGGGTCCACAGATACGCAGTATTTT.

The chain joins TRBV4-1 to TRBJ2-7; possibly TRBD1 for D (7 bases). This CDR3 is 15 amino acids long. V lost 6 bases, J lost 3 bases, and 18 bases lay in between. Germline V lookup: CDR1 MGHRA, CDR2 YSYEKL. This CDR3 reads CASSLTQGTGYEQYF. In DNA, the CDR3 is TGCGCCAGCAGTCTTACACAGGGGACTGGCTACGAGCAGTACTTC.

In this sample, this clone turned up a few times. V and J are TRBV5-6 and TRBJ1-4, with D maybe TRBD1 (6 bases). This CDR3 is 15 amino acids long. Trimming took 4 bases from V and 11 from J, leaving 21 bases between them. Germline V gene sequence: CDR1 SGHDT, CDR2 YYEEEE. In DNA, the CDR3 is TGTGCCAGCAGCCGCCAGGCAGGGGCCGCCGGGAAACTGTTTTTT. It codes for CASSRQAGAAGKLFF.

The V and J genes are TRBV2 and TRBJ1-1, with D tentatively TRBD1 (6 bases). This CDR3 is built from 14 residues. Germline CDR1 SNHLY, CDR2 FYNNEI. Trimming removed 4 bases from V and 1 base from J, with 10 bases in between. CDR3 coding DNA: TGTGCCAGCAGTGCATCGACAGGGAACACTGAAGCTTTCTTT. It yields the protein CASSASTGNTEAFF.

The chain is built from TRBV5-4 and TRBJ1-6; 9 nucleotides match TRBD1. Germline CDR1 SGHNT, CDR2 YYREEE (reference sequence). The CDR3 has 15 amino acids. V shed 4 bases and J 5 bases; nucleotides not matched to a gene: 4. As DNA, the CDR3 is TGTGCCAGCAGCCCCGGGACAGGGCATAATTCACCCCTCCACTTT. It encodes CASSPGTGHNSPLHF.

The genes are TRBV18 and TRBJ2-1; 8 bases agree with TRBD1. The junction had 11 bases not matched to a gene; V was cut back by 3 bases and J by 10 bases. This CDR3 region has 15 residues. The germline CDR1 and CDR2 sequences are KGHSH and LQKENI. DNA for the CDR3: TGTGCCAGCTCACCCAATTTAGGACAGGGTCGCGAGCAGTTCTTC. It encodes CASSPNLGQGREQFF.

The chain employs TRBV28 and TRBJ2-7; perhaps TRBD1 as D (6 bases). CDR1 and CDR2 (germline): MDHEN, SYDVKM. This CDR3 comprises 14 residues. V gave up 5 bases and J gave up 0 bases, with 11 bases separating them. The CDR3 loop is CASSMRGISYEQYF. As DNA, the CDR3 is TGTGCCAGCAGTATGAGGGGGATCTCCTACGAGCAGTACTTC.

The V and J genes are TRBV19 and TRBJ2-3; maybe TRBD2 (6 bases). Germline V gene data show CDR1 as LNHDA and CDR2 as SQIVND (reference sequence). The CDR3 runs to 14 residues. The V and J ends lost 5 bases and 2 bases respectively, with 11 bases between them. CDR3: CASSLSGNTDTQYF. CDR3 bases: TGTGCCAGTAGTCTTAGCGGTAACACAGATACGCAGTATTTT.

This clone was observed once. The V call is TRBV18, the J call TRBJ1-1, with 9 nucleotides matching TRBD1. CDR1 is KGHSH and CDR2 is LQKENI in the germline V gene. V shed 3 bases and J 8 bases; nucleotides not matched to a gene: 10. CDR3 length: 15 residues. CDR3 DNA sequence: TGTGCCAGCTCACCCGGGACAGGGACAGTTGGAGAAGCTTTCTTT. Translation gives CASSPGTGTVGEAFF. Full variable domain (outside the CDR3, taken from reference TRBV18 and TRBJ1-1): NAGVMQNPRHLVRRRGQEARLRCSPMKGHSHVYWYRQLPEEGLKFMVYLQKENIIDESGMPKERFSAEFPKEGPSILRIQQVVRGDSAAYFCASSPGTGTVGEAFFGQGTRLTVV.